Following are 5 T cell receptor beta chains from one sample sequenced in a study of T cells in Graves' hyperthyroidism and ophthalmopathy. Amplified regions were TCR beta CDR3 sequences from RNA transcripts. First-round RT-PCR with HTBI primers amplified the TCR CDR3 region. TCRdb ran MiXCR on the multiplex PCR reads and lists one entry per CDR3 protein. The sample has 400,000 to 500,000 distinct CDR3 sequences; roughly 14% are singletons. Sequencing was performed on blood. The receptor source for this set is a woman between 18 and 29 years old with Graves' hyperthyroidism.

This clonotype came up many times. The V call is TRBV7-9, the J call TRBJ2-1, with D perhaps being TRBD1 or TRBD2 (5 bases each). The CDR3 has 19 residues. Germline values: CDR1 SEHNR, CDR2 FQNEAQ (reference sequence). The V and J ends lost 7 bases and 0 bases respectively, with 25 bases between them. This CDR3 reads CASISRGSSSLHSYNEQFF. CDR3 nucleotides: TGTGCCAGCATTTCACGGGGCAGCTCATCCCTTCACTCCTACAATGAGCAGTTCTTC.

This clonotype appeared many times. V is TRBV30 and J is TRBJ2-2, with no clear D. V shed 3 bases and J shed 8 bases, with 10 bases lying between them. Germline V gene lookup returns CDR1 GTSNPN and CDR2 SVGIG (reference sequence). CDR3 length equals 12 residues. The CDR3 is CAWRPEAGELFF. CDR3 bases: TGTGCCTGGAGGCCCGAAGCTGGGGAGCTGTTTTTT.

Comment on this clonotype: Given a much more abundant clone one base away, this may be a read error. The chain joins TRBV5-1 to TRBJ2-3; 7 bases agree with TRBD2. Trimming at V came to 2 bases and at J to 3 bases, leaving 6 bases not matched to a gene. The CDR3 spans 15 residues. Germline CDR1 reads SGHRS; CDR2 reads YFSETQ. DNA for the CDR3: TGCGCCAGCAGCTTCGGGCGGGAGAGTACAGATACGCAGTATTTT. Translation: CASSFGRESTDTQYF.

J is TRBJ1-5 and V is TRBV18, with 7 bases aligning to TRBD1. Germline V gene sequence: CDR1 KGHSH, CDR2 LQKENI. V dropped 5 bases and J dropped 2; count of bases not matched to a gene: 15. The CDR3 sequence is 18 residues long. CDR3 loop: CASSAYRGVLRGNQPQHF. Written as DNA, the CDR3 is TGTGCCAGCTCAGCCTACAGGGGAGTGTTACGCGGCAATCAGCCCCAGCATTTT.

This clonotype was picked up a small number of times. This rearrangement joins TRBV15 to TRBJ2-3, with a weak D call TRBD2 (6 bases). V lost 5 bases, J lost 5 bases, and 14 bases lay in between. The CDR3 runs 14 residues. Germline CDR1 is LNHNV and CDR2 is YYDKDF (reference sequence). This chain's CDR3 is CATSVPGVQDTQYF. The CDR3 DNA is TGTGCCACCAGCGTGCCGGGGGTACAAGATACGCAGTATTTT. The variable domain in full, completed from reference TRBV15 and TRBJ2-3, reads DAMVIQNPRYQVTQFGKPVTLSCSQTLNHNVMYWYQQKSSQAPKLLFHYYDKDFNNEADTPDNFQSRRPNTSFCFLDIRSPGLGDTAMYLCATSVPGVQDTQYFGPGTRLTVL.